This T cell receptor (beta chain) stems from a study of Ad26.COV2.S vaccination and SARS-CoV-2 variants. The method was immunoSEQ multiplex PCR; TCRdb's version includes in-frame clones alone and lacks a portion of them. The sample contains 300,000 to 400,000 clones, about 88% of which appear only once. Treatment of the sample: over 15 received Ad26.COV2.S at low or high dose, single or two shots; a few received placebo; per-sample allocation not given. The investigators took samples on day 63 after the first vaccine or placebo injection. With 2 bases removed from V and 4 bases from J, the gap between germline ends came to 8 bases. This CDR3 contains 13 residues. Germline V gene lookup returns CDR1 SNHLY and CDR2 FYNNEI.

The chain combines TRBV2 with TRBJ1-1, with D hard to call. This receptor was taken from a person between 18 and 65 years old who received the Ad26.COV2.S COVID-19 vaccine or a placebo. Sequencing was performed on peripheral blood, taken in a trial of Ad26.COV2.S vaccine versus placebo. The CDR3 DNA reads as TGTGCCAGCAGTGAAAGGGAGGGCACTGAAGCTTTCTTT. This encodes CASSEREGTEAFF.